This T cell receptor (beta chain) stems from a study of blood T cell repertoires in COVID-19. Trimming stripped 7 bases from V and 3 bases from J, with 13 bases between. The V gene's germline CDR1 is LGHDT and CDR2 YNNKEL (reference sequence). This CDR3 comprises 13 residues. In the original analysis: Cell counts per sample came from amplifying reference gene primers. The method was immunoSEQ multiplex PCR; TCRdb's version includes in-frame clones alone and lacks a portion of them. The V and J calls and the clone size are those of that table, but D and trimming were determined from the DNA. Among 87,000 or so clones listed, approximately 86% were seen once.

The chain links TRBV3-1 (or the pseudogene TRBV3-2) to TRBJ2-7; TRBD2 might be the D (7 bases). The TCR comes from a woman aged 45-59 years with active or convalescent COVID-19. The specimen was peripheral blood. In DNA form, the CDR3 reads TGTGCCAGCACCCGGGGGGCATTCTACGAGCAGTACTTC. Protein product: CASTRGAFYEQYF.